This T cell receptor beta chain was observed in a study of PD-1 blockade in classical Hodgkin lymphoma. General study findings and limits: Partial responders and progressors had significantly lower baseline TCR diversity.

Profiling relied on immunoSEQ multiplex PCR, and the TCRdb table lists in-frame clones only, not all of them. The profile shows 90,000 to 100,000 clones, over 85% of them singletons. Concerning this clone: Its matching antigen is unknown.

Each patient relapsed following autologous stem cell transplantation, and prior brentuximab vedotin exposure differed. The sample in question was peripheral blood mononuclear cells (PBMCs), obtained at baseline. The source is a human donor with classical Hodgkin lymphoma.

In DNA, the CDR3 is TGTGCCAGCAGTCGTGACAGGGTGGACCACTATGGCTACACCTTC. This sequence encodes CASSRDRVDHYGYTF. V gene TRBV11-2 combines with J gene TRBJ1-2; 7 bases fit TRBD1. The CDR3 is 15 amino acids. Per the germline V gene, CDR1 is SGHAT and CDR2 is FQNNGV. Trimming took 6 bases from V and 3 from J; bases not matched to a gene: 10.